This T cell receptor beta chain was retrieved from a study of blood T cell repertoires in COVID-19. Study-wide background: There were acute and convalescent COVID-19 samples, and they came from the United States, Italy and Spain. T cells, B-cell-depleted T cells, or PBMCs provided the cDNA or gDNA that served as material.

In the original processing: Reference gene primer amplification in the assay estimated nucleated cell counts. Assay used: immunoSEQ multiplex PCR; TCRdb lists only in-frame clones, some missing. The V and J calls and the clone size are those of that table, but D and trimming were determined from the DNA. This sample has some 42,000 clones, with 92% found just once. V lost 6 bases, J lost 0 bases, and 6 bases lay in between. The CDR3 is 13 amino acids. The rearrangement joins TRBV12-3 or TRBV12-4 to TRBJ1-3; D unresolved. Sequences were obtained from peripheral blood. The clonotype originates from a middle-aged man with active COVID-19. The CDR3 DNA reads as TGTGCCAGCAGACTTGTCTCTGGAAACACCATATATTTT. It yields the protein CASRLVSGNTIYF.